This T cell receptor (beta chain) emerged from a study of PD-L1 blockade in urothelial cancer. The data were produced by immunoSEQ multiplex PCR, yet TCRdb's version contains in-frame clones alone and is incomplete. This table has about 70,000 clones, 75% to 90% appearing once. Indicated time point: pretreatment peripheral blood. Patients each gave 1 to 8 samples, pretreatment and on-treatment. Trimming shortened V by 3 bases and J by 1 base, and 8 bases separated the two germline ends. The CDR3 has 14 residues. Germline V lookup: CDR1 SGHAT, CDR2 FQNNGV. The chain recombines TRBV11-2 with TRBJ2-3, with D maybe TRBD2 (6 bases). The sequence was obtained from a man aged 70-80 years with urothelial cancer. The source material was PBMCs, sampled around atezolizumab (anti-PD-L1) treatment. CDR3 nucleotides: TGTGCCAGCAGCTTCGCGGGACGCACAGATACGCAGTATTTT. As protein: CASSFAGRTDTQYF.